This entry describes one TCR beta chain. There is no known antigen for this receptor. Base qualities are not provided; no much larger clone lies one nucleotide away. This record belongs to a study of STAT5B mutations in CD4+ large granular lymphocyte leukemia (dated by TCRdb to 2021 to 2024). In terms of the full investigation: Among the healthy controls, the CDR3 'QG' motif was associated with a particular HLA allele. The TCRbeta repertoires of CD4+ T-cell large granular lymphocyte leukemia patients were compared with the TCRbeta repertoires of healthy blood donors. Flow cytometry performed on FACSCanto II or FACSVerse showed that the purified fractions had more than 95% purity among lymphocytes.

The paper's findings and limits, for the study overall: TRBV06-family usage was enriched among the top patient clones (8/27) compared with healthy controls (2/35). CD4-sorted patient repertoires appeared more clonal than healthy CD4+ repertoires, and this difference persisted after removing the putative leukemic clones. Main leukemic clonotypes were private to each patient, although over 20% appeared at low frequency in other patients' non-leukemic repertoires. The data were not HLA-matched, and the relatively small sample size could explain the higher clonality seen in CD4+ compared with CD8+ T-LGLL.

The healthy controls were fewer than 45 blood donors, and the buffy coats of these donors were supplied by the Finnish Red Cross blood service. All TCR-sequenced material derived from peripheral blood: patient blood samples and healthy donor buffy coats. Peripheral blood mononuclear cells were isolated by Ficoll-Hypaque gradient centrifugation. CD4+ cells were purified magnetically from the buffy coats of healthy controls. The Gentra Puregene Cell and Tissue kit was used to extract genomic DNA, and a Qubit 2.0 fluorometer was used to measure the amount of genomic DNA. TCRbeta rearrangements were sequenced from genomic DNA using the immunoSEQ assay at survey resolution. As for the original processing: In the TCR sequencing data, the lowest productive clonotype frequency that could be detected was 2.59 x 10-5. Only productive TCRbeta rearrangements, defined as complete and in-frame sequences, were included in the analyses. Simpson clonality, calculated in the immunoSEQ Analyzer version 3.0, was used as the measure of sample clonality. Clones were grouped by frequency into very rare, small, medium, large (1-20%) or hyperexpanded (>20%) categories. Generation probabilities were estimated with OLGA 1.2.3, V-gene circos plots were generated with VDJtools, specificities were searched for in VDJdb, and CDR3 motifs were identified with GLIPH. Here the immuneACCESS table is served through TCRdb, limited to in-frame sequences with V and J called. Missing clones are a known gap in these copies; in checked studies unresolved V genes cover under half, and the rest lacks a known reason. V and J calls and clone size are given by that table; D and trimming were obtained from the DNA. This sample holds roughly 19,000 clones; about 75% were observed only once. The leading ten clones occupy 30% of the sample.

CDR1 and CDR2, per the germline V gene, are SGHAT and FQNNGV. The CDR3 starts with the cysteine, ends with the phenylalanine, and has 13 residues. Only the CDR3 portion is preserved as DNA: 39 bases, with reading frame beginning at the first base. V drops 1 base and J drops 2 bases, leaving 3 bases in between. The V and J genes are TRBV11-2 and TRBJ1-3; the D gene assignment is ambiguous. This TCR derives from a human donor in good health. The sample consisted of CD4+ T cells from blood buffy coats. The CDR3 amino acid sequence is: CASSLVTGNTIYF. The DNA sequence follows: TGTGCCAGCAGCTTAGTTACTGGAAACACCATATATTTT. This CDR3, with the reference TRBV11-2 and TRBJ1-3 proteins standing in past its ends, gives the full variable domain EAGVAQSPRYKIIEKRQSVAFWCNPISGHATLYWYQQILGQGPKLLIQFQNNGVVDDSQLPKDRFSAERLKGVDSTLKIQPAKLEDSAVYLCASSLVTGNTIYFGEGSWLTVV.